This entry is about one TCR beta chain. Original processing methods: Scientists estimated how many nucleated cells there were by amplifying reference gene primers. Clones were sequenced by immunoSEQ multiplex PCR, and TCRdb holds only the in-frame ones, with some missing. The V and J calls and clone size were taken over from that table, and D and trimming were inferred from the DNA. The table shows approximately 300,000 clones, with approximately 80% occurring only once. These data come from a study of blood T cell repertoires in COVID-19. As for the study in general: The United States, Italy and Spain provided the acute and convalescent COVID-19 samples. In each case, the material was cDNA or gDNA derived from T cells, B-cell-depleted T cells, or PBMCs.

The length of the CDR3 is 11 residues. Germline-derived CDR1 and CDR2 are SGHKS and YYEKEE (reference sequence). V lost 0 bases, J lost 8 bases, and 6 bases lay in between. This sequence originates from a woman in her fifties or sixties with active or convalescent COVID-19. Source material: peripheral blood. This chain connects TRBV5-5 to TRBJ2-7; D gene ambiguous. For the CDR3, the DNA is TGTGCCAGCAGCTTGGACTTCCAGCAGTACTTC. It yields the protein CASSLDFQQYF. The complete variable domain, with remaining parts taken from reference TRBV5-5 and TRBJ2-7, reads DAGVTQSPTHLIKTRGQQVTLRCSPISGHKSVSWYQQVLGQGPQFIFQYYEKEERGRGNFPDRFSARQFPNYSSELNVNALLLGDSALYLCASSLDFQQYFGPGTRLTVT.